What follows is one T cell receptor (beta chain) and its context. The antigen remains undetermined. Other DNA sequences in the same sample also yield this CDR3. This CDR3 has 13 residues. J lost 4 bases, V lost 6 bases, and 5 bases had no gene match. Germline V gene sequence: CDR1 MNHEY, CDR2 SVGAGI. Sorting of CD4+ naive, central memory, regulatory and stem cell-like memory cells was performed via CD45RO/CCR7/CD25/CD127/CD95/CD27. This sample was included in a study of beta chain features in type 1 diabetes. The study, taken as a whole, reports: In cDNA sequencing, cells with high TCR expression could be over-represented. Compared with healthy donors, patients appeared to share more similar naive, central memory and regulatory TCRB repertoires. In type 1 diabetes patients, VDJ junctions had fewer insertions; deletions at these junctions were more frequent.

Every isolated RNA sample was fully reverse transcribed, so sequencing captured expressed TCRB transcripts. The repertoire was sequenced with immunoSEQ multiplex PCR; TCRdb's copy has only in-frame clones and lacks some. The sample consists of 400,000 to 550,000 clones, approximately 10% of them appearing once. This sequence joins TRBV6-5 and TRBJ1-2; 7 nucleotides agree with TRBD1. Input material: naive CD4+ T cells from blood. The TCR originated in a woman between 18 and 30 years old in good health. CDR3 residues: CASSPNRGYGYTF. The CDR3 nucleotides are TGTGCCAGCAGCCCAAACAGGGGCTATGGCTACACCTTC.